This TCR beta chain was recorded in a study of TIL therapy for anti-PD-1-resistant metastatic lung cancer. This was the immunoSEQ v3 assay. Data came from immunoSEQ multiplex PCR; TCRdb stores just in-frame clones and leaves some out. The data show roughly 92,000 clones, with 55% to 75% seen just once and 10% to 11% held by the top ten. As for time point: pre-treatment sample, taken before nivolumab and TIL therapy. Most excised metastases sampled were pleural nodules or supraclavicular lymph nodes. Enrollment ran from late 2017 to early 2020. This CDR3 has 17 amino acids. After removal of 0 bases from V and 7 bases from J, the junction contained 12 bases not matched to a gene. CDR1 is SGHKS, CDR2 YYEKEE, per germline (reference sequence).

The TCR comes from a person between 25 and 80 years old with non-small cell lung cancer. The source was tumor tissue, collected at baseline. The chain links TRBV5-5 to TRBJ2-7; 11 nucleotides align to TRBD1. The CDR3 sequence is CASSLAIWGTGGLEQYF. The DNA of the CDR3 is TGTGCCAGCAGCTTGGCCATATGGGGGACAGGGGGTCTGGAGCAGTACTTC.